The entry below describes one TCR beta chain. This sample stems from a study of blood T cells in healthy people across ages. A second PCR of roughly 7 to 11 cycles used a sample-barcoded 5' primer and a J-beta primer mix. Each TCR beta cDNA got a 12-nucleotide random molecular identifier. TCRdb analysed the 5' RACE reads with MiXCR anew, one entry per CDR3 protein. The table lists 800,000 to 950,000 distinct CDR3 sequences, 35% to 40% of them singletons. Germline assignment: CDR1 SGHRS and CDR2 YFSETQ. The CDR3 has 15 residues. Deletions cut 0 bases from V and 2 bases from J, with 12 bases between. V and J are TRBV5-1 and TRBJ2-7, with a tentative D call TRBD2 (5 bases). This receptor was taken from a man aged 18 to 29 in good health. The sample taken for sequencing was blood. CDR3 DNA sequence: TGCGCCAGCAGCTTGGGGTCGGGATTCGCCTACGAGCAGTACTTC. Protein sequence: CASSLGSGFAYEQYF. The variable domain in full, with the rest retrieved from reference TRBV5-1 and TRBJ2-7, is KAGVTQTPRYLIKTRGQQVTLSCSPISGHRSVSWYQQTPGQGLQFLFEYFSETQRNKGNFPGRFSGRQFSNSRSEMNVSTLELGDSALYLCASSLGSGFAYEQYFGPGTRLTVT.